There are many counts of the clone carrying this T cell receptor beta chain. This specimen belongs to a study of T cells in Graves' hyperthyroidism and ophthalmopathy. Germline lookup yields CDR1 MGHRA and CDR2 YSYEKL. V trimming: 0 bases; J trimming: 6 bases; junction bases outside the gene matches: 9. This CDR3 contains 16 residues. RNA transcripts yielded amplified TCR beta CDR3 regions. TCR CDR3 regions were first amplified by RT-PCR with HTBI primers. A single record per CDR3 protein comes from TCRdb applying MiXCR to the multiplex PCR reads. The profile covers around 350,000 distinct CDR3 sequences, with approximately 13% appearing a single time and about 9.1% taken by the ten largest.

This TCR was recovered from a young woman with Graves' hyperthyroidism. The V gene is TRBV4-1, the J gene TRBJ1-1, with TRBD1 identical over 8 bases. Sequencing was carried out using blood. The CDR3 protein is CASSQDSDRGGAEAFF. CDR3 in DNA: TGCGCCAGCAGCCAAGACTCAGACAGGGGAGGGGCTGAAGCTTTCTTT.